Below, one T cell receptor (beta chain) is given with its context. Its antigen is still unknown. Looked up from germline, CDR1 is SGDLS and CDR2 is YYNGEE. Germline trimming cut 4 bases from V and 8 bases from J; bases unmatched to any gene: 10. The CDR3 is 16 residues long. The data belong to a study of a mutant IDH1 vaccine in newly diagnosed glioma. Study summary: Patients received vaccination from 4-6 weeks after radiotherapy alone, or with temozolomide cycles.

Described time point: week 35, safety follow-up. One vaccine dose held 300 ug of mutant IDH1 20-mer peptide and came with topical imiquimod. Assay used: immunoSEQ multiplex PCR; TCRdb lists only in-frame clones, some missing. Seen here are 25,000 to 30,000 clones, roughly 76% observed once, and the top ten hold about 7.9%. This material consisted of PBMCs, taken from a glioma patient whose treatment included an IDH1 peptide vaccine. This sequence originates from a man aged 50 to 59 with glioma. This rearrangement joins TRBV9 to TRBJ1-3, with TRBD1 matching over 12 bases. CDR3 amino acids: CASSPGTGGLVDTIYF. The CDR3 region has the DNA TGTGCCAGCAGCCCCGGGACAGGGGGCTTGGTGGACACCATATATTTT.